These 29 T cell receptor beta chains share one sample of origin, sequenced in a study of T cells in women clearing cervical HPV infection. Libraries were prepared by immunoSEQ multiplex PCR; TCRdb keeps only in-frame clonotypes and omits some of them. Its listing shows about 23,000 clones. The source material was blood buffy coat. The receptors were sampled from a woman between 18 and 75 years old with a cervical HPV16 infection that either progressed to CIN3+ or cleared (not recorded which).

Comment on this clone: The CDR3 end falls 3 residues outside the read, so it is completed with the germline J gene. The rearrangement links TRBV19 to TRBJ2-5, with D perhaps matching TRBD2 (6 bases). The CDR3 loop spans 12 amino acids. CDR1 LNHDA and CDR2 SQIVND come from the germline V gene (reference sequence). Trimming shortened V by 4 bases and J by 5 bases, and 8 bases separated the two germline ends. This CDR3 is CASSRAGETQYF. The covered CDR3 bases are TGTGCCAGTAGTAGGGCGGGGGAGACC.

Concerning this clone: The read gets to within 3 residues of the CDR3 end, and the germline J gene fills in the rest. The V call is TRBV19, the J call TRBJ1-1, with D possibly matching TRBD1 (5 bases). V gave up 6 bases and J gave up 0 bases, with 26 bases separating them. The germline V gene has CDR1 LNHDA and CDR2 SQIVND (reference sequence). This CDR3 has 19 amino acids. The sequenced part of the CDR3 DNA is TGTGCCAGTAGCAATCGGAGGGGCGCCGGTAATCTAGTGAACACTGAA. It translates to CASSNRRGAGNLVNTE. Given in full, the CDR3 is CASSNRRGAGNLVNTEAFF.

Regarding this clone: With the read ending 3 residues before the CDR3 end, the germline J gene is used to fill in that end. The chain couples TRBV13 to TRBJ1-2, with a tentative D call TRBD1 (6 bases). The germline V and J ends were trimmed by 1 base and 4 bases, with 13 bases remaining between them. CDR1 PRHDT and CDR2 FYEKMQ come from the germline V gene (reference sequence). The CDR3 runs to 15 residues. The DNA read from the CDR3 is TGTGCCAGCAGCTTAGTGGGGGGGCCGGGCTATGGC. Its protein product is CASSLVGGPGYG. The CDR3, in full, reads CASSLVGGPGYGYTF. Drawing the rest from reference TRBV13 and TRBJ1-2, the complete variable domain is AAGVIQSPRHLIKEKRETATLKCYPIPRHDTVYWYQQGPGQDPQFLISFYEKMQSDKGSIPDRFSAQQFSDYHSELNMSSLELGDSALYFCASSLVGGPGYGYTFGSGTRLTVV.

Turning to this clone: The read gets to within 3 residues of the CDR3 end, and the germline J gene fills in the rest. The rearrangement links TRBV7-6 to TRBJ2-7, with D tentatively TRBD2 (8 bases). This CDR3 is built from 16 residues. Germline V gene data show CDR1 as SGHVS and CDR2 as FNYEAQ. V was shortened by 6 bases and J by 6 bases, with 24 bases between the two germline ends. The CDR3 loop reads CASSPFETGLAGEQYF. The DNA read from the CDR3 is TGTGCCAGCAGTCCCTTTGAGACAGGGCTAGCGGGCGAG.

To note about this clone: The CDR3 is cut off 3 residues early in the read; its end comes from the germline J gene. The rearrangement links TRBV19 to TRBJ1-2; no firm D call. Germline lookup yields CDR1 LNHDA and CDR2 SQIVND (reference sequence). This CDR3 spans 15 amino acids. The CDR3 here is CASSFGRGLLVDYTF. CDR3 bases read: TGTGCCAGTAGTTTTGGCCGCGGACTTCTAGTGGAC. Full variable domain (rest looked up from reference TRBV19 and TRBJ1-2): DGGITQSPKYLFRKEGQNVTLSCEQNLNHDAMYWYRQDPGQGLRLIYYSQIVNDFQKGDIAEGYSVSREKKESFPLTVTSAQKNPTAFYLCASSFGRGLLVDYTFGSGTRLTVV.

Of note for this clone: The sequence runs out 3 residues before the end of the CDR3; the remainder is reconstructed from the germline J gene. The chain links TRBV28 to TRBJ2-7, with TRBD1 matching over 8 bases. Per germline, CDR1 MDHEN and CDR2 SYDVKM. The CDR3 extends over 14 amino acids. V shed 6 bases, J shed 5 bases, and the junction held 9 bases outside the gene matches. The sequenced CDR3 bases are TGTGCCAGCAGCCATCGGACAGGGAATAACGAG. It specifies CASSHRTGNNE. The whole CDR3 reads CASSHRTGNNEQYF. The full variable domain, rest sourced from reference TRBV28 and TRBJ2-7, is DVKVTQSSRYLVKRTGEKVFLECVQDMDHENMFWYRQDPGLGLRLIYFSYDVKMKEKGDIPEGYSVSREKKERFSLILESASTNQTSMYLCASSHRTGNNEQYFGPGTRLTVT.

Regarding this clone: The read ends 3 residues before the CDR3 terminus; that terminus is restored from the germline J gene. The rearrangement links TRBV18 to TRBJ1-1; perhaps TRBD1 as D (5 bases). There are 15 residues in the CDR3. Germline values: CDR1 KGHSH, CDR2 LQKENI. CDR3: CASSPGTSGSGIAFF. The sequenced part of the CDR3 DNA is TGTGCCAGCTCACCGGGGACTAGCGGGAGTGGGATC.

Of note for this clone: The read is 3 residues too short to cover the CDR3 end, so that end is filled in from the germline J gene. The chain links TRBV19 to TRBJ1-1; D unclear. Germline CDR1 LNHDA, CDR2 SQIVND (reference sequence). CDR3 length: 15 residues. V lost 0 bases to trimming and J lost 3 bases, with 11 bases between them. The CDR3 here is CASSIDPSGDTEAFF. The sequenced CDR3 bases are TGTGCCAGTAGTATAGATCCCAGTGGTGACACTGAA. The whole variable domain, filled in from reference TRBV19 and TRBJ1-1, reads DGGITQSPKYLFRKEGQNVTLSCEQNLNHDAMYWYRQDPGQGLRLIYYSQIVNDFQKGDIAEGYSVSREKKESFPLTVTSAQKNPTAFYLCASSIDPSGDTEAFFGQGTRLTVV.

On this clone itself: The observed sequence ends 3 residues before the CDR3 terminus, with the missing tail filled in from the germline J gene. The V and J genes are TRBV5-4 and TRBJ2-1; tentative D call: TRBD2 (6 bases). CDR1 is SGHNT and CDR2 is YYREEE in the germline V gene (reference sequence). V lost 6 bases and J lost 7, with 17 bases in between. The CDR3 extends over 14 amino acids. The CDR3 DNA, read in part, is TGTGCCAGCAAGTGGGGGGTGACAGATAATGAG. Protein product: CASKWGVTDNE. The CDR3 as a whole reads CASKWGVTDNEQFF. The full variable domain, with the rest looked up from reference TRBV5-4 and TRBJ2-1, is ETGVTQSPTHLIKTRGQQVTLRCSSQSGHNTVSWYQQALGQGPQFIFQYYREEENGRGNFPPRFSGLQFPNYSSELNVNALELDDSALYLCASKWGVTDNEQFFGPGTRLTVL.

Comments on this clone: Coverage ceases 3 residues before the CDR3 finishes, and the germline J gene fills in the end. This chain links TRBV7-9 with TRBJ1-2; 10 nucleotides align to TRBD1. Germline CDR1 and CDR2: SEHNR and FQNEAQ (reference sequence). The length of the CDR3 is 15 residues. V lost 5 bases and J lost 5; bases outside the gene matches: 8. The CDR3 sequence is CASSLGQGILYGYTF. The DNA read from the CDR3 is TGTGCCAGCAGCCTGGGACAGGGGATCTTGTATGGC. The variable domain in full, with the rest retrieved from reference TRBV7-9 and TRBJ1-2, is DTGVSQNPRHKITKRGQNVTFRCDPISEHNRLYWYRQTLGQGPEFLTYFQNEAQLEKSRLLSDRFSAERPKGSFSTLEIQRTEQGDSAMYLCASSLGQGILYGYTFGSGTRLTVV.

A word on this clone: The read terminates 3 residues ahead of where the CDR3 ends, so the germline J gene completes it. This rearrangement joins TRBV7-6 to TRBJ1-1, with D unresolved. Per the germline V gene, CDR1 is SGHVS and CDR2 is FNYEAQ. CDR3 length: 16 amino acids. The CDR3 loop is CASSLATSGRHNEAFF. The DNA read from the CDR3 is TGTGCCAGCAGCTTAGCGACTAGCGGGAGACACAATGAG.

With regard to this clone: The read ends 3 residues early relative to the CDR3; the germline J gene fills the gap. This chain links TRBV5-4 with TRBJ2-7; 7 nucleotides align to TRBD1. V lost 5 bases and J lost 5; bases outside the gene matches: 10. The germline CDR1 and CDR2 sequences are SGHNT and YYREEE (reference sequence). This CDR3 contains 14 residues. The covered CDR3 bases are TGTGCCAGCAGGCCGATGACAGGGTTAGACGAG. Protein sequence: CASRPMTGLDE. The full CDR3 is CASRPMTGLDEQYF.

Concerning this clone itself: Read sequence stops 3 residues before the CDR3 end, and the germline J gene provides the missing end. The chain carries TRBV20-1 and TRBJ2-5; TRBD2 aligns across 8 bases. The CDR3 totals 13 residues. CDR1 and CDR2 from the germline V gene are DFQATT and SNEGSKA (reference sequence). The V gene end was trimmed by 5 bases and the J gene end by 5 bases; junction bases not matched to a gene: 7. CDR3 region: CSAPTSAMETQYF. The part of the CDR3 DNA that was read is TGCAGTGCTCCGACTAGCGCGATGGAGACC.

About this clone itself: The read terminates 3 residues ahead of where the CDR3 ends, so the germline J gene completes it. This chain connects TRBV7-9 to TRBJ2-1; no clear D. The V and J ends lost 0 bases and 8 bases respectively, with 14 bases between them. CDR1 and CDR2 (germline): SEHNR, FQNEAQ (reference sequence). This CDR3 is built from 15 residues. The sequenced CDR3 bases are TGTGCCAGCAGCTTAGCGTCGTCTTTGGGCGATGAG. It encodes CASSLASSLGDE. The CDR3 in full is CASSLASSLGDEQFF.

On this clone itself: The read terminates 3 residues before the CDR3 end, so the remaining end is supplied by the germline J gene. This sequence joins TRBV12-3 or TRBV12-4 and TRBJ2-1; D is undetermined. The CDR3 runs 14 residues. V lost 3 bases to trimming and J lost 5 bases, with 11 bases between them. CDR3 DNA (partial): TGTGCCAGCAGTTTGCTAGGTTGGGACAATGAG. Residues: CASSLLGWDNE. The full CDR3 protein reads CASSLLGWDNEQFF.

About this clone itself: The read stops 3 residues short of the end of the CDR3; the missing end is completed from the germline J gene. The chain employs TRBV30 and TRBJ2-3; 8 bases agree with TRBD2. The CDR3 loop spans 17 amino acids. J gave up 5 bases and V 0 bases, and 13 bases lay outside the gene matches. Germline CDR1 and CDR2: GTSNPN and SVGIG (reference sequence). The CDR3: CAWSVYIGGEYGDTQYF. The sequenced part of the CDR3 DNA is TGTGCCTGGAGTGTTTATATCGGGGGGGAATACGGAGATACG.

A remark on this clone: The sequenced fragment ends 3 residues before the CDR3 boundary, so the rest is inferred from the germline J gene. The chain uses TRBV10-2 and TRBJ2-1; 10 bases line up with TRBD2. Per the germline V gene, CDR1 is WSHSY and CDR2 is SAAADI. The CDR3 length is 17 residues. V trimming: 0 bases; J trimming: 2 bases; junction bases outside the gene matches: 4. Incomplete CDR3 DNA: TGCGCCAGCAGTGAGTCGATTGGACTAGCGGCCTACAATGAG. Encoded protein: CASSESIGLAAYNE. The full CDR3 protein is CASSESIGLAAYNEQFF.

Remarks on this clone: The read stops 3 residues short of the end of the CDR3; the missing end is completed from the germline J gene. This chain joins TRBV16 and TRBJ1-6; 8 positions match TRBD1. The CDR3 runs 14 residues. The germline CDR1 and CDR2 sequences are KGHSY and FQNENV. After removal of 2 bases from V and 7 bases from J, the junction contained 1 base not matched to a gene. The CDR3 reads CASSQRTGNSPLHF. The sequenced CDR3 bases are TGTGCCAGCAGCCAAAGGACAGGGAATTCACCC.

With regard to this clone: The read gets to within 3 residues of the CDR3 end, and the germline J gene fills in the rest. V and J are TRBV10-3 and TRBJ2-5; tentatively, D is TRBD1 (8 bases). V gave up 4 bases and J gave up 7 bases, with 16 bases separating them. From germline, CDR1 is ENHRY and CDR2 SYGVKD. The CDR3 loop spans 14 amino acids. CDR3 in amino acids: CAISGMTGEGTQYF. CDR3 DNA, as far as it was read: TGTGCCATCAGTGGAATGACAGGGGAGGGGACC.

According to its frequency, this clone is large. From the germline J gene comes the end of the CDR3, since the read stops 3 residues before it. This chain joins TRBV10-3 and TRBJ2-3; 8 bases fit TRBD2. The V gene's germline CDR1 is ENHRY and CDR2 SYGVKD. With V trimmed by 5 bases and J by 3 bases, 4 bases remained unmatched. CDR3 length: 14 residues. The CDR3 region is CAISWTSRTDTQYF. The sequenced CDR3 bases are TGTGCCATCAGTTGGACTAGCAGAACAGATACG.

The CDR3 bases that were read are TGTGCCAGCAGTCTGAGCGGGGGGAACACCGGGGAG. Translation: CASSLSGGNTGE. From start to end, the CDR3 is CASSLSGGNTGELFF. V gene TRBV2 combines with J gene TRBJ2-2, with 8 bases fitting TRBD2. The read terminates 3 residues before the CDR3 end, so the remaining end is supplied by the germline J gene. Per the germline V gene, CDR1 is SNHLY and CDR2 is FYNNEI. The trim removed 5 bases at V and 1 base at J, leaving 3 bases unmatched. The CDR3 consists of 15 residues.

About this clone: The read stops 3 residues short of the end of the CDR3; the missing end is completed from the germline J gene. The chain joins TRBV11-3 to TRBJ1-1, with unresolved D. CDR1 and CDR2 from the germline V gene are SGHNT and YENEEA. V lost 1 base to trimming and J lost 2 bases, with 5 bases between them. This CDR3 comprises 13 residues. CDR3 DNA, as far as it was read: TGTGCCAGCAGCTTAGGACTTAACACTGAA. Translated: CASSLGLNTE. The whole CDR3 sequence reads CASSLGLNTEAFF.

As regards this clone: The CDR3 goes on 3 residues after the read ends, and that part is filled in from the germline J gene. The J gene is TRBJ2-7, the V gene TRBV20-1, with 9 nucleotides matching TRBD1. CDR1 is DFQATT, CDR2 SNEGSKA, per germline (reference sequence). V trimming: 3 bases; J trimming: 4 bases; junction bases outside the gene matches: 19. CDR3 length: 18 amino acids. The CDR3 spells CSASLRYRGREIAYEQYF. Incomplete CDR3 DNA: TGCAGTGCTAGCCTTCGTTACAGGGGGCGGGAAATTGCATACGAG.

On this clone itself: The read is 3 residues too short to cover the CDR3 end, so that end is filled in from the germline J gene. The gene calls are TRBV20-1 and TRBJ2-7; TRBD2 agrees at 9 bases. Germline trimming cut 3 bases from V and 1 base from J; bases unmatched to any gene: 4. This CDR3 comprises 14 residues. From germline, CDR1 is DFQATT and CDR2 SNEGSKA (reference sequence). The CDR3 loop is CSARDSGGSYEQYF. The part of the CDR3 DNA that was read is TGCAGTGCTAGGGATAGCGGGGGTTCCTACGAG.

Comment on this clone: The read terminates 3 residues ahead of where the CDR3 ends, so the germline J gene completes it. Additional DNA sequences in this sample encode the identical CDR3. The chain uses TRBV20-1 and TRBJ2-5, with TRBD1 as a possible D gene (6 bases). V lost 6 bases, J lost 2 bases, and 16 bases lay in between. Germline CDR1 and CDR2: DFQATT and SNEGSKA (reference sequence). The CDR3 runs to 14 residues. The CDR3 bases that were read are TGCAGTGCCCCCCCCTCCGGGACACAAGAGACC. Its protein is CSAPPSGTQET. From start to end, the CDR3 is CSAPPSGTQETQYF.

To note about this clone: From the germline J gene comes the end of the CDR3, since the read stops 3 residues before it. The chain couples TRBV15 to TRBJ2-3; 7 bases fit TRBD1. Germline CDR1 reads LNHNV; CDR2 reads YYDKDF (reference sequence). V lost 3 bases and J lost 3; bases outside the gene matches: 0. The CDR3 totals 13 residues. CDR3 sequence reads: CATSRGQTDTQYF. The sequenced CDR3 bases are TGTGCCACCAGCAGGGGACAGACAGATACG.

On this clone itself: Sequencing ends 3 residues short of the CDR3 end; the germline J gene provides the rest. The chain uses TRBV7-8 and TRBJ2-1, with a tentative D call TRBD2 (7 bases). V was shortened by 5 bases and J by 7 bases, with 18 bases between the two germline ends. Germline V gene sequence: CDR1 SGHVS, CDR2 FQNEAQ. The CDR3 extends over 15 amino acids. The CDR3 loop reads CASSLGGGGGNEQFF. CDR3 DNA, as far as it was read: TGTGCCAGCAGCCTAGGGGGGGGAGGCGGAAATGAG.

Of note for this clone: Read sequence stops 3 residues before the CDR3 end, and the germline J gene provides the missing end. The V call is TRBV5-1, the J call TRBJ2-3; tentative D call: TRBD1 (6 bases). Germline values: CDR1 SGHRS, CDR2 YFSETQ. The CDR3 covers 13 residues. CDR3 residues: CASSHGQRETQYF. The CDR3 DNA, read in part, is TGCGCCAGCAGCCACGGACAGAGGGAGACG.

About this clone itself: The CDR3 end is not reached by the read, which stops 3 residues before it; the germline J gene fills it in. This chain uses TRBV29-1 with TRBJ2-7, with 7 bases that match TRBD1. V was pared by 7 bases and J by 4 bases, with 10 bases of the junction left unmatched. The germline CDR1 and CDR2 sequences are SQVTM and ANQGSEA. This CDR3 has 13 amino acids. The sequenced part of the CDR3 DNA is TGCAGCGCCCTGGACCGGGACAGTTACGAG. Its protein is CSALDRDSYE. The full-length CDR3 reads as CSALDRDSYEQYF.